Listed below are T cell receptor beta chains from one sample, sequenced in a study of shared clonotypes between healthy human individuals. TCRdb's table, derived via immunoSEQ multiplex PCR, lists solely in-frame clones and lacks some. Of approximately 400,000 clones in the sample, 95% to 97% are singletons; the top ten hold about 0.34%. The sample consisted of memory CD8+ T cells sorted from blood. These TCRs come from a young man in good health. CDR3s include the opening cysteine and the closing phenylalanine or tryptophan. D genes are given only for firm matches. The size entry is marked missing in some rows and otherwise reads once, few, many or a size class.

clone size	V gene	D gene	J gene	CDR3 DNA	CDR3 protein
.	TRBV1	.	TRBJ2-3	TGCACCAGCAGCCAAGATCCCGTGGGGGCGTCTGCTAGCACAGATACGCAGTATTTT	CTSSQDPVGASASTDTQYF
.	TRBV15	.	TRBJ2-5	TGTGCCACCAGCATCCCATCTGGCGGGGTACCCAGGACCCAGTACTTC	CATSIPSGGVPRTQYF
.	TRBV28	TRBD2	TRBJ2-1	TGTGCCAGCAGCCCGTTGAGCGGGAGCTCCTACAATGAGCAGTTCTTC	CASSPLSGSSYNEQFF
.	TRBV6-5	.	TRBJ1-4	TGTGCCAGCAGTCGCGCGGTACAGGATAATGAAAAACTGTTTTTT	CASSRAVQDNEKLFF
.	TRBV18	TRBD1	TRBJ2-3	TGTGCCAGCTCACCCAGGACAGGGGCAGATACGCAGTATTTT	CASSPRTGADTQYF
.	TRBV28	.	TRBJ2-3	TGTGCCAGCAGTCCGCGGAACACAGATACGCAGTATTTT	CASSPRNTDTQYF
.	TRBV5-1	.	TRBJ2-7	TGCGCCAGCAGCTTGGGGGACAACTACGAGCAGTACTTC	CASSLGDNYEQYF
.	TRBV19	.	TRBJ2-3	TGTGCCAGTAGTATGGAAGTTGCCACAGATACGCAGTATTTT	CASSMEVATDTQYF
once	TRBV5-1	TRBD2	TRBJ2-3	TGCGCCAGCAGCCCCGGACTAGCGGGAGGGTGGAGCACAGATACGCAGTATTTT	CASSPGLAGGWSTDTQYF
.	TRBV2	.	TRBJ1-5	TGTGCCAGCAGCTGGGAAAAGGGCAATCAGCCCCAGCATTTT	CASSWEKGNQPQHF
.	TRBV6-5	.	TRBJ2-2	TGTGCCAGCCGCACGAACACCGGGGAGCTGTTTTTT	CASRTNTGELFF
.	TRBV15	TRBD1	TRBJ2-7	TGTGCCACCAGCAGGGACAGGGTCTACGAGCAGTACTTC	CATSRDRVYEQYF